This T cell receptor (beta chain) was profiled in a study of T-cell memory formation after mild COVID-19. Overall study context: TCR clusters were mostly donor specific.

It was 5'RACE with constant-segment primers that produced the TCR alpha and TCR beta cDNA libraries, which carried sample barcodes and UMIs. A single record per CDR3 protein comes from TCRdb applying MiXCR to the 5' RACE reads. This sample has about 540,000 distinct CDR3 sequences, with roughly 21% found just once. The CDR3 is 14 amino acids. Trimming cost V 0 bases and J 0 bases, with 5 bases left between them. CDR1 and CDR2 from the germline V gene are GTSNPN and SVGIG (reference sequence). Study-wide results and caveats: Clones that contracted clustered mainly in CM and EM if CD4+ and in EMRA if CD8+. Pre-infection memory showed some responding clones, and this suggested that cross-reactive memory joined.

With regard to this clonotype: Antigen unknown.

The TCR comes from an adult woman who had mild COVID-19 (a few samples of this study predate the infection). Cell type and time point are not known. The genes are TRBV30 and TRBJ2-2; D is unclear. The specimen was PBMCs or a T cell subset sorted from them (not recorded which). The CDR3 reads CAWSVLPNTGELFF. CDR3 sequence (DNA): TGTGCCTGGAGTGTACTTCCGAACACCGGGGAGCTGTTTTTT. The whole variable domain, filled in from reference TRBV30 and TRBJ2-2, reads SQTIHQWPATLVQPVGSPLSLECTVEGTSNPNLYWYRQAAGRGLQLLFYSVGIGQISSEVPQNLSASRPQDRQFILSSKKLLLSDSGFYLCAWSVLPNTGELFFGEGSRLTVL.